This T cell receptor (beta chain) was found in a study of cytomegalovirus exposure and HLA in healthy donors. 60 Vbeta and 13 Jbeta primers were used in PCR. Using immunoSEQ multiplex PCR, the repertoire was profiled, and TCRdb retains in-frame clones only, with some absent. This sample has some 130,000 clones; about four fifths occur once, and the top ten carry approximately 4.3%. The CDR3 has 14 residues. Unmatched junction bases numbered 4, after V lost 7 bases and J lost 6 bases. The V gene's germline CDR1 is SGHAT and CDR2 FQDESV (reference sequence). Donors were nominally healthy when sampled, though unrecorded immune exposures were likely.

The sample comprised PBMCs. This receptor was obtained from a man aged 25 to 40 in good health. This chain links TRBV11-1 with TRBJ2-1; 12 bases fit TRBD2. The CDR3 nucleotides are TGTGCCAGCATCCCTAGCGGGAGGGCCAATGAGCAGTTCTTC. This translates into CASIPSGRANEQFF.